This TCR beta chain stems from a study of T-cell memory formation after mild COVID-19. TCRdb analysed the 5' RACE reads with MiXCR anew, one entry per CDR3 protein. The sample shows about 130,000 distinct CDR3 sequences, 20% to 25% of them seen only once. This clonotype was picked up a small number of times. The origin of this receptor is an adult woman who had mild COVID-19 (a few samples of this study predate the infection). Cell type and time point are not known. The material sequenced was PBMCs or a T cell subset sorted from them (not recorded which).

The CDR3 here is CASSPRTGGNPGNTIYF. Written as DNA, the CDR3 is TGTGCCAGCAGTCCTCGGACAGGGGGCAACCCTGGAAACACCATATATTTT. The genes are TRBV12-3 or TRBV12-4 and TRBJ1-3; 11 bases align to TRBD1. Trimming at V came to 5 bases and at J to 2 bases, leaving 8 bases not matched to a gene. The length of the CDR3 is 17 residues.